This TCR beta chain was obtained from a study of blood T cell repertoires in COVID-19. For the study at large: Some COVID-19 samples were acute and others convalescent; all came from the United States, Italy and Spain. PBMCs, B-cell-depleted T cells, or T cells provided the cDNA or gDNA that made up the material.

Participants were placed into cohorts based on the clinical history they reported. In the original analysis: The assay estimated nucleated cells by amplifying reference gene primers. This table comes from immunoSEQ multiplex PCR, and its TCRdb copy is limited to in-frame clones, with some not included. For V, J and clone size, that table is used; D and trimming come from the DNA. Of 270,000 or so clones listed, approximately 86% are singletons. Sequenced: PBMCs or T cells enriched from blood (not recorded which). The receptor comes from a woman younger than 30 who had recovered from COVID-19.

CDR3 coding DNA: TGTGCCAGCAGCCCGGGGACACATCAGCCCCAGCATTTT. Translation: CASSPGTHQPQHF. This chain joins TRBV7-6 and TRBJ1-5; TRBD1 might be the D (6 bases). Trimming removed 5 bases at V and 5 bases at J, with 10 bases between. The germline V gene encodes CDR1 SGHVS and CDR2 FNYEAQ. The CDR3 runs to 13 residues.